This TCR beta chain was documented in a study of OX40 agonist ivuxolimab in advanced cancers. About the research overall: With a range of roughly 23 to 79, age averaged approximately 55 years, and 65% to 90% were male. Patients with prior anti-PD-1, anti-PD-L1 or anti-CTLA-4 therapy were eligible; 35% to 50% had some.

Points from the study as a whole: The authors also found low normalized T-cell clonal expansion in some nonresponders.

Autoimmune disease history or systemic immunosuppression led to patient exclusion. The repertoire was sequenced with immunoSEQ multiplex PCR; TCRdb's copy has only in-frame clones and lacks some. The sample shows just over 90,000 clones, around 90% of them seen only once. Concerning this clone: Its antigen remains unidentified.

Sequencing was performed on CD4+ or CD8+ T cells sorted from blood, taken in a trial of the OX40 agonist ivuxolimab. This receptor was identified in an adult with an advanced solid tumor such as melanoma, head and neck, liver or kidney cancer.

CDR3 nucleotide sequence: TGCGCCAGCAGCTTGGCACCGACAGGGAGGGCGGGAAACACCATATATTTT. Protein sequence: CASSLAPTGRAGNTIYF. V gene TRBV5-1 combines with J gene TRBJ1-3; 7 positions match TRBD1. Germline V lookup: CDR1 SGHRS, CDR2 YFSETQ. This CDR3 is built from 17 residues. V was clipped by 0 bases and J by 4 bases; unmatched bases: 10.